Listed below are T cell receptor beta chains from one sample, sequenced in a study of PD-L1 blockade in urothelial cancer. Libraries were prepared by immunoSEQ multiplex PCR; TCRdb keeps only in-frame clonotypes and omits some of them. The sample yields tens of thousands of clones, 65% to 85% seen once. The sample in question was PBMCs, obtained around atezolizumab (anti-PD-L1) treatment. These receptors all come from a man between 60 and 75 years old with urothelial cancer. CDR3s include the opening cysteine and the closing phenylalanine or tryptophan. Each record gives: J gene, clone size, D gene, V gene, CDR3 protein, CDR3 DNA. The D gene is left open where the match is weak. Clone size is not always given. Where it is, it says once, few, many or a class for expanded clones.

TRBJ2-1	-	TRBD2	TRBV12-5	CASQPGLAGASSYNEQFF	TGTGCTAGTCAACCGGGACTAGCGGGGGCCAGCTCCTACAATGAGCAGTTCTTC
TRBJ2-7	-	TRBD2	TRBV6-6	CASSGRSGGSYEQYF	TGTGCCAGCAGTGGACGTAGCGGGGGTTCCTACGAGCAGTACTTC
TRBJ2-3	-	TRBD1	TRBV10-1	CASSDPGQTSTDTQYF	TGCGCCAGCAGTGACCCGGGACAGACGAGCACAGATACGCAGTATTTT
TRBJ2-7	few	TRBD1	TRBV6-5	CASSYSQGASYEQYF	TGTGCCAGCAGTTACTCGCAGGGGGCTTCCTACGAGCAGTACTTC
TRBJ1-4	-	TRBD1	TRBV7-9	CASSTPGQGVEGNEKLFF	TGTGCCAGCAGCACCCCGGGACAGGGGGTTGAAGGGAATGAAAAACTGTTTTTT
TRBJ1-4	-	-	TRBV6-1	CASMRGELFF	TGTGCCAGCATGCGGGGGGAACTGTTTTTT
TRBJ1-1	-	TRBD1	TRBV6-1	CASSGHRGRGSTEAFF	TGTGCCAGCAGTGGGCACAGGGGAAGAGGTAGCACTGAAGCTTTCTTT
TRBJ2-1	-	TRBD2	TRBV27	CASSWTSGAYNEQFF	TGTGCCAGCAGTTGGACTAGCGGAGCCTACAATGAGCAGTTCTTC
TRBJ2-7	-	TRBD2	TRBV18	CASSPVAGDPYEQYF	TGTGCCAGCTCACCAGTGGCGGGGGACCCCTACGAGCAGTACTTC
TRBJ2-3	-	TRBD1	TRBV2	CASSTRTGSTDTQYF	TGTGCCAGCAGTACCCGGACAGGGTCCACAGATACGCAGTATTTT
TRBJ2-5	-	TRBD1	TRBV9	CASSVEGTGGLETQYF	TGTGCCAGCAGCGTAGAAGGGACAGGGGGCTTGGAGACCCAGTACTTC
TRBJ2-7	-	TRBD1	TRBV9	CASSVGRGRYEQYF	TGTGCCAGCAGCGTAGGTAGGGGGCGGTACGAGCAGTACTTC
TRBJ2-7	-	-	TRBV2	CASSIPSSSYEQYF	TGTGCCAGCAGTATACCATCCAGCTCCTACGAGCAGTACTTC
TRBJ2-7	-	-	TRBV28	CASEADQISEQYF	TGTGCCAGCGAAGCGGACCAAATCTCCGAGCAGTACTTC
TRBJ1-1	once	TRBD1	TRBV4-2	CASSQDRTGWNTEAFF	TGTGCCAGCAGCCAGGATAGGACAGGCTGGAACACTGAAGCTTTCTTT
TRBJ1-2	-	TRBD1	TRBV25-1	CASSADRTGAGYTF	TGTGCCAGCAGTGCCGACCGGACAGGGGCTGGCTACACCTTC
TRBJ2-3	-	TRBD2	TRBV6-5	CASSPTSGTKYTQYF	TGTGCCAGCAGCCCAACAAGCGGGACCAAGTATACGCAGTATTTT
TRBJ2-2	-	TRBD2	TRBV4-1	CASSQPWGRRSGGNTGELFF	TGCGCCAGCAGCCAGCCTTGGGGTCGTCGGTCGGGGGGGAACACCGGGGAGCTGTTTTTT
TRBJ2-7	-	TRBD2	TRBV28	CASSPRGVAGSYEQYF	TGTGCCAGCAGTCCTCGAGGAGTAGCGGGGTCCTACGAGCAGTACTTC
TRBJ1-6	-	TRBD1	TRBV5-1	CASSTGGRNNSPLHF	TGCGCCAGCAGTACAGGGGGCCGGAATAATTCACCCCTCCACTTT
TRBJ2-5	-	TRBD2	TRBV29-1	CSVEEGGLAGGPYF	TGCAGCGTTGAAGAAGGGGGACTAGCGGGAGGGCCGTACTTC
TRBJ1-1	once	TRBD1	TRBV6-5	CASSPYRGSNTEAFF	TGTGCCAGCAGCCCCTACAGGGGATCGAACACTGAAGCTTTCTTT
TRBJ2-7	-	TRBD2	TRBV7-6	CASSFISGGPTYEQYF	TGTGCCAGCAGCTTTATTAGCGGGGGGCCTACCTACGAGCAGTACTTC
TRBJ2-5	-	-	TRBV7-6	CASSLLEETQYF	TGTGCCAGCAGCTTGCTAGAAGAGACCCAGTACTTC
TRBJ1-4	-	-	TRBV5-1	CASSQEGYEKLFF	TGCGCCAGCAGCCAGGAAGGTTATGAAAAACTGTTTTTT
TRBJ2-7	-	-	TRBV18	CASSPWQVSSYEQYF	TGTGCCAGCTCACCGTGGCAGGTGAGCTCCTACGAGCAGTACTTC
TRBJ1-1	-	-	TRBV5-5	CASSFPYRSTEAFF	TGTGCCAGCAGCTTCCCTTACAGGAGCACTGAAGCTTTCTTT
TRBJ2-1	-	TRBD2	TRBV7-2	CASRPRGGRVNEQFF	TGTGCCAGTCGTCCACGGGGGGGCCGGGTCAATGAGCAGTTCTTC